This record covers a single T cell receptor (beta chain). Its antigen is not known. The data derive from a study of cytomegalovirus exposure and HLA in healthy donors. Points from the study as a whole: Under in vitro conditions, a few CMV-associated chains were confirmed as specific for CMV antigens.

Germline lookup yields CDR1 SNHLY and CDR2 FYNNEI. The ends were cut back, 7 bases at V and 6 bases at J, with 14 bases in the middle. The CDR3 extends over 13 amino acids. The PCR used 60 Vbeta and 13 Jbeta primers. Sequencing was performed with immunoSEQ multiplex PCR; in TCRdb, only in-frame clones are kept and a portion is missing. This sample carries about 160,000 clones, 87% of them seen once, and the ten largest clones take under 0.95%. Sequencing input: PBMCs. This receptor was taken from a woman aged 25 to 39 in good health and CMV-seronegative. The genes are TRBV2 and TRBJ2-3; D might be TRBD2 (6 bases). The CDR3: CASTLLARDTQYF. The CDR3 DNA reads as TGTGCCAGCACCCTCCTAGCGAGGGATACGCAGTATTTT.